This TCR beta chain was observed in a study of radiation and T cells in renal cell carcinoma. The study's findings and limits: From baseline, blood top tumor clonotypes peaked at 2 weeks post-radiation. Pretreatment tumor biopsies were lacking, so baseline clonotypes are unknown.

Measured with immunoSEQ multiplex PCR; TCRdb has only the in-frame clones, and not every one. The data show about 49,000 clones, approximately 80% seen once. V shed 5 bases and J 1 base; nucleotides not matched to a gene: 11. Germline V gives CDR1 SGHTA, CDR2 FQGNSA. The CDR3 runs 17 residues. As concerns this clone: The antigen is not known.

Time point defined: baseline pretreatment blood. The sample's treatment: 15 Gy SBRT to primary tumor, nephrectomy 4 weeks later. The patient's renal cell carcinoma had clear cell pathology. The clonotype originates from a woman between 65 and 79 years old with renal cell carcinoma. The J gene is TRBJ2-5, the V gene TRBV7-2; 9 positions match TRBD2. The sequences come from blood, collected from a patient whose treatment included radiotherapy and nephrectomy. The CDR3 here is CASSPRGGLAVQETQYF. CDR3 coding DNA: TGTGCCAGCAGCCCGAGGGGGGGACTAGCAGTCCAAGAGACCCAGTACTTC.